The 17 T cell receptor beta chains below come from one sample, sequenced in a study of PD-1 blockade in classical Hodgkin lymphoma. Described time point: newly diagnosed, previously untreated cHL patient sample. The data were produced by immunoSEQ multiplex PCR, yet TCRdb's version contains in-frame clones alone and is incomplete. This sample has around 27,000 clones, with 91% found just once. Specimen: peripheral blood mononuclear cells (PBMCs). The receptors were sampled from a human donor with classical Hodgkin lymphoma.

The sample holds one count of this clone. V usage is TRBV21-1 and J usage is TRBJ2-3. TRBV21-1 is designated a pseudogene. This CDR3 is 14 amino acids long. CDR3 sequence: CASSVRDPTDTQYF. The CDR3 nucleotides are TGTGCCAGCAGCGTCCGGGACCCGACGGATACGCAGTATTTT.

The chain couples TRBV9 to TRBJ1-2; tentative D call: TRBD1 (5 bases). Per the germline V gene, CDR1 is SGDLS and CDR2 is YYNGEE. The CDR3 covers 13 residues. V lost 0 bases to trimming and J lost 5 bases, with 8 bases between them. The DNA for the CDR3 is TGTGCCAGCAGCGTAGGGGGCGGGTATGGCTACACCTTC. Residues: CASSVGGGYGYTF.

This chain joins TRBV29-1 and TRBJ1-4; 7 bases fit TRBD1. The CDR3 has 13 residues. V shed 4 bases and J 8 bases; nucleotides not matched to a gene: 7. Germline V gives CDR1 SQVTM, CDR2 ANQGSEA. DNA for the CDR3: TGCAGCGTTGTTAAGGGGGCGGGGGAAAAACTGTTTTTT. Translating it yields CSVVKGAGEKLFF.

The chain uses TRBV19 and TRBJ1-3, with D unclear. V was cut by 7 bases and J by 0 bases, with 13 bases left in between. Germline CDR1 and CDR2: LNHDA and SQIVND (reference sequence). This CDR3 has 15 residues. CDR3 sequence: CASNPGRGSGNTIYF. DNA of the CDR3: TGTGCCAGTAATCCGGGCAGAGGCTCTGGAAACACCATATATTTT.

The gene calls are TRBV9 and TRBJ2-3; TRBD2 matches 10 bases. This CDR3 contains 18 residues. Germline trimming cut 2 bases from V and 0 bases from J; bases unmatched to any gene: 9. The germline CDR1 and CDR2 sequences are SGDLS and YYNGEE. This chain's CDR3 is CASSVRSTSGPSTDTQYF. DNA for the CDR3: TGTGCCAGCAGCGTGCGGTCGACTAGCGGGCCCAGCACAGATACGCAGTATTTT. The whole variable domain, filled in from reference TRBV9 and TRBJ2-3, reads DSGVTQTPKHLITATGQRVTLRCSPRSGDLSVYWYQQSLDQGLQFLIQYYNGEERAKGNILERFSAQQFPDLHSELNLSSLELGDSALYFCASSVRSTSGPSTDTQYFGPGTRLTVL.

The chain joins TRBV7-2 to TRBJ2-5; 8 nucleotides agree with TRBD1. Unmatched junction bases numbered 3, after V lost 0 bases and J lost 3 bases. The length of the CDR3 is 15 residues. Germline CDR1 SGHTA, CDR2 FQGNSA. Written as DNA, the CDR3 is TGTGCCAGCAGCTTAGCGGTGGGACAGGAAGAGACCCAGTACTTC. Its protein product is CASSLAVGQEETQYF. Full variable domain (missing parts from reference TRBV7-2 and TRBJ2-5): GAGVSQSPSNKVTEKGKDVELRCDPISGHTALYWYRQSLGQGLEFLIYFQGNSAPDKSGLPSDRFSAERTGGSVSTLTIQRTQQEDSAVYLCASSLAVGQEETQYFGPGTRLLVL.

The chain couples TRBV28 to TRBJ2-4, with 9 bases lining up with TRBD2. CDR3 length: 14 residues. CDR1 MDHEN and CDR2 SYDVKM come from the germline V gene. V shed 8 bases, J shed 7 bases, and the junction held 9 bases outside the gene matches. CDR3 residues: CASGASTSGNIQYF. The CDR3 DNA reads as TGTGCCAGCGGGGCTTCCACTAGCGGGAACATTCAGTACTTC.

V usage is TRBV7-9 and J usage is TRBJ1-1; the D gene is possibly TRBD1 (5 bases). The CDR3 covers 17 residues. CDR1 and CDR2 (germline): SEHNR, FQNEAQ (reference sequence). Trimming pared 5 bases from V and 0 bases from J, leaving 19 bases between. The CDR3 nucleotides are TGTGCCAGCAGCCTACTTGGAGGGACGGGGATGAACACTGAAGCTTTCTTT. Translated: CASSLLGGTGMNTEAFF.

The chain employs TRBV5-1 and TRBJ2-5; possibly TRBD2 for D (6 bases). The ends were cut back, 4 bases at V and 0 bases at J, with 10 bases in the middle. This CDR3 is built from 14 residues. Germline CDR1 reads SGHRS; CDR2 reads YFSETQ. As DNA, the CDR3 is TGCGCCAGCAGCCGAGGGGACTACCAAGAGACCCAGTACTTC. Amino acids: CASSRGDYQETQYF. Combining the CDR3 with reference TRBV5-1 and TRBJ2-5 gives the whole variable domain KAGVTQTPRYLIKTRGQQVTLSCSPISGHRSVSWYQQTPGQGLQFLFEYFSETQRNKGNFPGRFSGRQFSNSRSEMNVSTLELGDSALYLCASSRGDYQETQYFGPGTRLLVL.

V gene TRBV5-1 combines with J gene TRBJ1-2; 7 nucleotides line up with TRBD1. The CDR3 is 14 residues long. J was trimmed by 4 bases and V by 3 bases; bases with no gene match: 6. In germline, CDR1 is SGHRS, CDR2 YFSETQ. In DNA form, the CDR3 reads TGCGCCAGCAGCTCTACAGGGGTGGCCTATGGCTACACCTTC. Its protein is CASSSTGVAYGYTF.

The chain uses TRBV5-4 and TRBJ1-2, with 7 bases matching TRBD1. V shed 4 bases and J 4 bases; nucleotides not matched to a gene: 10. Looked up from germline, CDR1 is SGHNT and CDR2 is YYREEE (reference sequence). The CDR3 extends over 15 amino acids. In nucleotides, the CDR3 is TGTGCCAGCAGCCAAGGGAGGGGGCAGGGCTATGGCTACACCTTC. Amino acids: CASSQGRGQGYGYTF.

This chain joins TRBV7-2 and TRBJ2-2; 9 bases agree with TRBD1. From germline, CDR1 is SGHTA and CDR2 FQGNSA. V shed 10 bases, J shed 5 bases, and the junction held 8 bases outside the gene matches. CDR3 length: 14 amino acids. CDR3 bases: TGTGCCATGACAGGGGGAGTTTATACCGGGGAGCTGTTTTTT. Translation: CAMTGGVYTGELFF.

This clone was seen once. V gene TRBV30 combines with J gene TRBJ2-5, with D tentatively TRBD2 (5 bases). The V end lost 4 bases, the J end lost 1 base, and 13 bases lay between the germline ends. The CDR3 totals 14 residues. Germline V gives CDR1 GTSNPN, CDR2 SVGIG (reference sequence). This CDR3 reads CAWKREGGQETQYF. The CDR3 nucleotides read TGTGCCTGGAAGCGCGAGGGCGGCCAAGAGACCCAGTACTTC.

This clone was detected only once. V and J are TRBV28 and TRBJ1-2, with D tentatively TRBD1 (5 bases). Germline V gives CDR1 MDHEN, CDR2 SYDVKM. This CDR3 has 14 residues. Trimming pared 6 bases from V and 5 bases from J, leaving 16 bases between. The CDR3 reads CASSPSGRDYGYTF. CDR3 in DNA: TGTGCCAGCAGCCCATCGGGCAGGGATTATGGCTACACCTTC.

This rearrangement joins TRBV5-3 to TRBJ2-3, with D possibly TRBD2 on 6 matching bases. TRBV5-3 carries the ORF label, with uncertain function. The CDR3 totals 15 residues. V lost 8 bases, J lost 4 bases, and 20 bases lay in between. CDR3 loop: CASSPGAGGADTQYF. In nucleotides, the CDR3 is TGTGCCAGCAGCCCGGGAGCGGGTGGGGCAGATACGCAGTATTTT.

In regard to this clone: At one of its ends the junction is not consistent with the germline gene, which may arise from a read error. This chain's CDR3 is CASSLGDSNQGIF. The CDR3, as DNA: TGTGCCAGCAGCTTAGGGGACTCCAACCAGGGAATCTTC. V is TRBV7-9 and J is TRBJ2-1; perhaps TRBD2 as D (6 bases). Per the germline V gene, CDR1 is SEHNR and CDR2 is FQNEAQ (reference sequence). The CDR3 covers 13 residues.

V usage is TRBV18 and J usage is TRBJ2-7; no reliable D call. The CDR3 length is 13 residues. Germline CDR1 is KGHSH and CDR2 is LQKENI. V was pared by 3 bases and J by 4 bases, with 10 bases between. The CDR3 DNA reads as TGTGCCAGCTCACCTTCCTACAGTTACGAGCAGTACTTC. It yields the protein CASSPSYSYEQYF.